The TCR beta chain under discussion was sequenced for a study of memory CD4+ T cells and cytomegalovirus serostatus. On the study more broadly: This sample comes from healthy Belgian adults, roughly 9 CMV seropositive, approximately 23 seronegative.

Single viable CD3+CD4+CD8-CD45RO+ cells were sorted as the memory CD4+ T cells. CD4+ T cells were isolated by positive magnetic selection. Germline assignment: CDR1 SGHDN and CDR2 FVKESK. There are 17 residues in the CDR3. Trimming cost V 0 bases and J 1 base; bases outside gene matches: 5. Assay: immunoSEQ multiplex PCR; the TCRdb copy retains only in-frame clones and omits some. The table lists 20,000 to 30,000 clones, over 70% of them singletons. The chain is built from TRBV14 and TRBJ2-5; TRBD2 matches 10 bases. This clonotype was obtained from an adult in good health and CMV-seronegative. Sequencing was performed on memory CD4+ T cells from blood. CDR3: CASSQDSRLAGQETQYF. CDR3 in DNA: TGTGCCAGCAGCCAAGATTCACGACTAGCGGGCCAAGAGACCCAGTACTTC.